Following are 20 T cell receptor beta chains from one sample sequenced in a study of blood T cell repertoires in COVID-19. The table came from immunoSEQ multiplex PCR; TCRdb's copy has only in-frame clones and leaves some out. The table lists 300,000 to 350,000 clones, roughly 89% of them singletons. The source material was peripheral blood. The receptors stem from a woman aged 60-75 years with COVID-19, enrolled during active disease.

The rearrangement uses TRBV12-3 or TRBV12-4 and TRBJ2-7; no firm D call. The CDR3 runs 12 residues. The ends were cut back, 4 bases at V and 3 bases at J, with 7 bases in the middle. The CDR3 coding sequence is TGTGCCAGCAGTTCGGGTCTCTACGAGCAGTACTTC. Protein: CASSSGLYEQYF.

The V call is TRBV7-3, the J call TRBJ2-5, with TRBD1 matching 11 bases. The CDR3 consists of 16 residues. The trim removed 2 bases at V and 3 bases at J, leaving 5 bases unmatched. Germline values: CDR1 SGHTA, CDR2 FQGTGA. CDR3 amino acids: CASSLGRTGGEETQYF. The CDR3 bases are TGTGCCAGCAGCTTAGGGAGGACAGGGGGCGAAGAGACCCAGTACTTC.

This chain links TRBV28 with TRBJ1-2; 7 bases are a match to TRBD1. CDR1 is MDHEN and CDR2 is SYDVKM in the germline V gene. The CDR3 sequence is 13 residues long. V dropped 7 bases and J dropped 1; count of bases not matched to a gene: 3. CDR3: CASTQGVNYGYTF. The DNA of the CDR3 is TGTGCCAGCACCCAGGGGGTTAACTATGGCTACACCTTC.

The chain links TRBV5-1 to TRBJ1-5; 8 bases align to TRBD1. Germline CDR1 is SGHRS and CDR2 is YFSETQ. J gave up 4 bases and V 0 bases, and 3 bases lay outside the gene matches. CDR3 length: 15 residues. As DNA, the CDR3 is TGCGCCAGCAGCTTGGCCACAGGGGGAAATCAGCCCCAGCATTTT. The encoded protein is CASSLATGGNQPQHF. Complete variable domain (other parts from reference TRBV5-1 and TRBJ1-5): KAGVTQTPRYLIKTRGQQVTLSCSPISGHRSVSWYQQTPGQGLQFLFEYFSETQRNKGNFPGRFSGRQFSNSRSEMNVSTLELGDSALYLCASSLATGGNQPQHFGDGTRLSIL.

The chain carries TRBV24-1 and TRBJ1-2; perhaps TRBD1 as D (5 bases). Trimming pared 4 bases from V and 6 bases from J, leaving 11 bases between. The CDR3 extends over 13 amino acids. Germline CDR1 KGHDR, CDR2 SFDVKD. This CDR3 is CATSERGWNGYTF. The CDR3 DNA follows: TGTGCCACCAGTGAAAGGGGATGGAATGGCTACACCTTC.

CDR3 coding DNA: TGTGCCAGCAGCTTGGCCGGGGTTTGGGATACGCAGTATTTT. It specifies CASSLAGVWDTQYF. The gene calls are TRBV5-8 and TRBJ2-3, with D perhaps TRBD2 (5 bases). The CDR3 totals 14 residues. Germline lookup yields CDR1 SGHTS and CDR2 YDEGEE. The V and J ends lost 0 bases and 6 bases respectively, with 11 bases between them.

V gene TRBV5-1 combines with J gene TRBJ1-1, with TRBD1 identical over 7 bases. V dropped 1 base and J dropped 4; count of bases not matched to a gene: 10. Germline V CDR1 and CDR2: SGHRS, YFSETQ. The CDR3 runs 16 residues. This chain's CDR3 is CASSLRFQGGGTEAFF. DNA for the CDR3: TGCGCCAGCAGCTTGCGGTTCCAGGGGGGCGGCACTGAAGCTTTCTTT.

CDR3 amino acids: CASSTGTGVLGYGYTF. The CDR3 bases are TGTGCCAGTAGTACCGGGACAGGAGTTCTGGGCTATGGCTACACCTTC. The V and J genes are TRBV19 and TRBJ1-2; 8 nucleotides align to TRBD1. J was trimmed by 4 bases and V by 4 bases; bases with no gene match: 11. CDR1 is LNHDA, CDR2 SQIVND, per germline (reference sequence). The CDR3 is made up of 16 amino acids.

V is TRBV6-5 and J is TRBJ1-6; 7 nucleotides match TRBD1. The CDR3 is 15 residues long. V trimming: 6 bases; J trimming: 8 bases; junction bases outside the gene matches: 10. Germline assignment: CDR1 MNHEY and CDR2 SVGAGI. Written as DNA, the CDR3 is TGTGCCAGCAGACAAGACCGGGACAGATATTCACCCCTCCACTTT. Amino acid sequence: CASRQDRDRYSPLHF.

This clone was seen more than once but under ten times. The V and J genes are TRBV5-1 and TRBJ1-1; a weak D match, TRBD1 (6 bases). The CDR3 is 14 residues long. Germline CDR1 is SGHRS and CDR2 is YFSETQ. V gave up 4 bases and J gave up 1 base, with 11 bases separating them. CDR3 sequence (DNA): TGCGCCAGCAGCCAGGGAGGGGGGAACACTGAAGCTTTCTTT. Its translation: CASSQGGGNTEAFF.

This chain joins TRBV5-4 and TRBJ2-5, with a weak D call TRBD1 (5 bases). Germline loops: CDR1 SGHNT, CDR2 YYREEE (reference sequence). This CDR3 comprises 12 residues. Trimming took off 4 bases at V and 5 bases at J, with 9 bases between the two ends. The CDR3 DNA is TGTGCCAGCAGCGGGGCCTCGGAGACCCAGTACTTC. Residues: CASSGASETQYF.

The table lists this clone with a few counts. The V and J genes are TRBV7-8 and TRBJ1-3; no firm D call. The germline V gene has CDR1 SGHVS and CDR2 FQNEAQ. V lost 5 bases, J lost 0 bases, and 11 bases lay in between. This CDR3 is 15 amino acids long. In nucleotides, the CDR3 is TGTGCCAGCAGCCTCCAAACTTACTCTGGAAACACCATATATTTT. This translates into CASSLQTYSGNTIYF.

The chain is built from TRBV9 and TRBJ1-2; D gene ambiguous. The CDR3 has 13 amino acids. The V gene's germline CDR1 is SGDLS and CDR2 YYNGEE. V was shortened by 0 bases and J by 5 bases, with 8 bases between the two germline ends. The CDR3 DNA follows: TGTGCCAGCAGCGTAGCGGCGGGGTATGGCTACACCTTC. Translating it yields CASSVAAGYGYTF.

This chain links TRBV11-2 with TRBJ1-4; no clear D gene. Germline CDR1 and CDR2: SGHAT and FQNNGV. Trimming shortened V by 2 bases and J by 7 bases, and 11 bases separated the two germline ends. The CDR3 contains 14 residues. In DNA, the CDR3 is TGTGCCAGCAGCTTATCCCCAACCGGTGAAAAACTGTTTTTT. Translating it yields CASSLSPTGEKLFF.

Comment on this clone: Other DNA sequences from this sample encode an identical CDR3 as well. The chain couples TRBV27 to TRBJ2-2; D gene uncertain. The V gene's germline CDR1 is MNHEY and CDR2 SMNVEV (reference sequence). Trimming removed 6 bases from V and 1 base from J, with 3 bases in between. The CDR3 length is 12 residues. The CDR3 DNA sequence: TGTGCCAGCAGGCGGAACACCGGGGAGCTGTTTTTT. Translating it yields CASRRNTGELFF.

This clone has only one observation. The CDR3 region is CASSFSPSGGYNEQFF. The CDR3 nucleotides are TGTGCCAGTAGTTTTAGTCCTAGCGGGGGCTACAATGAGCAGTTCTTC. This chain joins TRBV19 and TRBJ2-1; 10 bases are shared with TRBD2. This CDR3 comprises 16 residues. The trim removed 5 bases at V and 3 bases at J, leaving 7 bases unmatched. Germline assignment: CDR1 LNHDA and CDR2 SQIVND (reference sequence). Looking up the rest from reference TRBV19 and TRBJ2-1 gives the full variable domain: DGGITQSPKYLFRKEGQNVTLSCEQNLNHDAMYWYRQDPGQGLRLIYYSQIVNDFQKGDIAEGYSVSREKKESFPLTVTSAQKNPTAFYLCASSFSPSGGYNEQFFGPGTRLTVL.

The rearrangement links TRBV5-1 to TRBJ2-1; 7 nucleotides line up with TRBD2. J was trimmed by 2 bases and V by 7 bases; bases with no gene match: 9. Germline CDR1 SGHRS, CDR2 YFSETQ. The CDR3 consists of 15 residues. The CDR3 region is CASLPSGATYNEQFF. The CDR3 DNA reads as TGCGCCAGCCTGCCCAGCGGGGCCACCTACAATGAGCAGTTCTTC.

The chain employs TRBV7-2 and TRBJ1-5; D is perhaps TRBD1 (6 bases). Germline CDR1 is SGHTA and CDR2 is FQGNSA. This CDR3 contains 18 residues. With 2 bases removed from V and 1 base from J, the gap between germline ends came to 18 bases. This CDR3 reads CASSLTASGGGSNQPQHF. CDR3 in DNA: TGTGCCAGCAGCTTAACCGCCTCGGGGGGCGGAAGCAATCAGCCCCAGCATTTT.

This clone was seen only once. The CDR3 nucleotides read TGTGCCAATAGTGGAGGGTTGAACACTGAAGCTTTCTTT. As protein: CANSGGLNTEAFF. The chain uses TRBV6-6 and TRBJ1-1, with D hard to call. The CDR3 runs to 13 residues. CDR1 MNHNY and CDR2 SVGAGI come from the germline V gene (reference sequence). Trimming took 10 bases from V and 0 from J, leaving 12 bases between them.

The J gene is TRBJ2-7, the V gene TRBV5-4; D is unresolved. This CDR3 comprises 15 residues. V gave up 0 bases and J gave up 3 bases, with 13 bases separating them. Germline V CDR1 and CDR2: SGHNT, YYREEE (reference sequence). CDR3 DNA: TGTGCCAGCAGCTTGGTAACGGGTTACCTCTACGAGCAGTACTTC. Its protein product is CASSLVTGYLYEQYF.